The 23 T cell receptor beta chains reported below all come from one sample, sequenced in a study of blood T cell repertoires in COVID-19. The method was immunoSEQ multiplex PCR; TCRdb's version includes in-frame clones alone and lacks a portion of them. This table holds approximately 40,000 clones, approximately 86% found once. What was sequenced was peripheral blood. The source is a man over 45 in a cohort sampled during active COVID-19.

The V and J genes are TRBV12-3 or TRBV12-4 and TRBJ2-7, with 7 bases lining up with TRBD1. Unmatched junction bases numbered 6, after V lost 4 bases and J lost 6 bases. The CDR3 totals 13 residues. The CDR3 loop is CASSSRGGSEQYF. The CDR3 DNA follows: TGTGCCAGCAGTTCCCGAGGGGGCAGCGAGCAGTACTTC.

This chain joins TRBV5-6 and TRBJ2-1; 8 bases are shared with TRBD1. The trim removed 0 bases at V and 3 bases at J, leaving 5 bases unmatched. This CDR3 region has 16 residues. Germline CDR1 and CDR2: SGHDT and YYEEEE. Written as DNA, the CDR3 is TGTGCCAGCAGCTTGGCGGGACAGGTTTTCTACAATGAGCAGTTCTTC. This translates into CASSLAGQVFYNEQFF.

The chain recombines TRBV5-6 with TRBJ1-1, with D unresolved. Germline V CDR1 and CDR2: SGHDT, YYEEEE. V was pared by 1 base and J by 1 base, with 11 bases between. CDR3 length: 15 amino acids. The CDR3 is CASSLIGKSNTEAFF. The CDR3 DNA reads as TGTGCCAGCAGCTTGATTGGCAAATCGAACACTGAAGCTTTCTTT.

The chain combines TRBV7-9 with TRBJ2-3; 7 bases match TRBD1. The CDR3 is 16 residues long. V was clipped by 4 bases and J by 2 bases; unmatched bases: 9. Germline-derived CDR1 and CDR2 are SEHNR and FQNEAQ (reference sequence). The DNA for the CDR3 is TGTGCCAGCAGCTCCTTGGGACAGACGAACACAGATACGCAGTATTTT. Amino acids: CASSSLGQTNTDTQYF. Complete variable domain (other parts from reference TRBV7-9 and TRBJ2-3): DTGVSQNPRHKITKRGQNVTFRCDPISEHNRLYWYRQTLGQGPEFLTYFQNEAQLEKSRLLSDRFSAERPKGSFSTLEIQRTEQGDSAMYLCASSSLGQTNTDTQYFGPGTRLTVL.

The gene calls are TRBV9 and TRBJ2-7; D is possibly TRBD1 (5 bases). This CDR3 has 12 amino acids. CDR1 is SGDLS and CDR2 is YYNGEE in the germline V gene. Trimming removed 7 bases from V and 2 bases from J, with 10 bases in between. As DNA, the CDR3 is TGTGCCAGCGGGGCTTACCCCTACGAGCAGTACTTC. Its translation is CASGAYPYEQYF.

This chain connects TRBV6-2 or TRBV6-3 to TRBJ2-7; 7 nucleotides match TRBD1. Per germline, CDR1 MNHEY and CDR2 SVGEGT. The CDR3 loop spans 18 amino acids. The junction had 15 bases not matched to a gene; V was cut back by 4 bases and J by 0 bases. The CDR3 here is CASSLGQVLIFSSYEQYV. The CDR3 DNA reads as TGTGCCAGCAGTTTAGGACAGGTCCTCATCTTTAGCTCCTACGAGCAGTACGTC.

The rearrangement joins TRBV7-9 to TRBJ1-5, with 10 bases fitting TRBD1. The V gene's germline CDR1 is SEHNR and CDR2 FQNEAQ (reference sequence). With 0 bases clipped from V and 15 bases from J, the junction kept 2 bases outside the gene matches. This CDR3 spans 12 amino acids. CDR3 protein: CASSLAGTGVHF. Here the CDR3 DNA reads TGTGCCAGCAGCTTAGCCGGGACAGGGGTGCATTTT.

The V gene is TRBV5-1, the J gene TRBJ1-1; perhaps TRBD1 as D (5 bases). The CDR3 is 18 amino acids. V was clipped by 4 bases and J by 3 bases, with 25 bases between them. Per the germline V gene, CDR1 is SGHRS and CDR2 is YFSETQ. CDR3 sequence (DNA): TGCGCCAGCAGCAATTCCGGCCTGGGGGGTGTAAGGGACACTGAAGCTTTCTTT. It codes for CASSNSGLGGVRDTEAFF.

V gene TRBV10-3 combines with J gene TRBJ2-2; weak D call: TRBD2 (6 bases). The germline V and J ends were trimmed by 3 bases and 5 bases, with 7 bases remaining between them. In germline, CDR1 is ENHRY, CDR2 SYGVKD. This CDR3 region has 13 residues. The DNA of the CDR3 is TGTGCCATCAGTGATGGAGGGACCGGGGAGCTGTTTTTT. Translation: CAISDGGTGELFF.

The chain has TRBV24-1 and TRBJ1-3; no reliable D call. The ends were cut back, 4 bases at V and 5 bases at J, with 8 bases in the middle. CDR3 length: 13 residues. Germline V gives CDR1 KGHDR, CDR2 SFDVKD. The CDR3 DNA is TGTGCCACCAGTGACCCAGAACGAAACACCATATATTTT. Amino acid sequence: CATSDPERNTIYF.

This rearrangement joins TRBV7-8 to TRBJ2-1, with TRBD2 as a possible D gene (6 bases). The CDR3 runs to 17 residues. V lost 1 base, J lost 2 bases, and 15 bases lay in between. The germline V gene encodes CDR1 SGHVS and CDR2 FQNEAQ. The CDR3 DNA follows: TGTGCCAGCAGCTTAGTCGGGAGACAAGTCCCCTACAATGAGCAGTTCTTC. It translates to CASSLVGRQVPYNEQFF.

In this sample, this clone turned up once. The chain links TRBV10-1 to TRBJ2-1, with D possibly TRBD2 on 5 matching bases. The CDR3 consists of 14 residues. With 0 bases removed from V and 9 bases from J, the gap between germline ends came to 12 bases. Germline V lookup: CDR1 WNHNN, CDR2 SYGVQD (reference sequence). CDR3 DNA: TGCGCCAGCAGTGAGTCGACGTTGAGCGGTGAGCAGTTCTTC. It translates to CASSESTLSGEQFF.

The V call is TRBV27, the J call TRBJ2-7; 10 bases line up with TRBD2. V dropped 7 bases and J dropped 2; count of bases not matched to a gene: 11. The CDR3 has 16 amino acids. CDR1 and CDR2 (germline): MNHEY, SMNVEV (reference sequence). CDR3 nucleotides: TGTGCCAGCACCCCGACCAGGACTAGCGGTACCTACGAGCAGTACGTC. Translating gives CASTPTRTSGTYEQYV.

This clone was found a few times. The chain joins TRBV12-5 to TRBJ2-7; perhaps TRBD2 as D (6 bases). The CDR3 covers 13 residues. Germline CDR1 and CDR2: LGHNT and FRNRAP. V lost 3 bases, J lost 3 bases, and 9 bases lay in between. The CDR3 DNA follows: TGTGCTAGTGGTTTCGGGGGAGACTACGAGCAGTACTTC. Translating gives CASGFGGDYEQYF. Full variable domain (remainder filled in from reference TRBV12-5 and TRBJ2-7): DARVTQTPRHKVTEMGQEVTMRCQPILGHNTVFWYRQTMMQGLELLAYFRNRAPLDDSGMPKDRFSAEMPDATLATLKIQPSEPRDSAVYFCASGFGGDYEQYFGPGTRLTVT.

This chain connects TRBV7-6 to TRBJ2-1; no clear D gene. Germline V lookup: CDR1 SGHVS, CDR2 FNYEAQ. The CDR3 is made up of 13 amino acids. Trimming cost V 4 bases and J 4 bases, with 8 bases left between them. The CDR3 spells CASSSSRYNEQFF. The CDR3 DNA reads as TGTGCCAGCAGCTCTTCACGGTACAATGAGCAGTTCTTC. Full variable domain (remainder filled in from reference TRBV7-6 and TRBJ2-1): GAGVSQSPRYKVTKRGQDVALRCDPISGHVSLYWYRQALGQGPEFLTYFNYEAQQDKSGLPNDRFSAERPEGSISTLTIQRTEQRDSAMYRCASSSSRYNEQFFGPGTRLTVL.

In DNA, the CDR3 is TGTGCCAGCAGCGGGGGACAGGCCATCTACGAGCAGTACGTC. Residues: CASSGGQAIYEQYV. The chain is built from TRBV11-2 and TRBJ2-7; 8 bases match TRBD1. V lost 5 bases and J lost 3; bases outside the gene matches: 6. Germline lookup yields CDR1 SGHAT and CDR2 FQNNGV. The CDR3 covers 14 residues.

A note on this clone: Additional DNA sequences in this sample encode the identical CDR3. The chain is built from TRBV11-2 and TRBJ1-1; 8 bases are shared with TRBD1. Trimming at V came to 5 bases and at J to 4 bases, leaving 3 bases not matched to a gene. CDR1 and CDR2 (germline): SGHAT, FQNNGV. This CDR3 has 13 amino acids. This chain's CDR3 is CASSLDRGTEAFF. CDR3 nucleotides: TGTGCCAGCAGCCTTGACAGGGGCACTGAAGCTTTCTTT.

The CDR3 DNA reads TGTGCCAGCAGCTACCGACTAGCGGGAGGGTACGAGCAGTACGTC. This translates into CASSYRLAGGYEQYV. This sequence joins TRBV13 and TRBJ2-7, with 14 nucleotides matching TRBD2. CDR1 is PRHDT, CDR2 FYEKMQ, per germline (reference sequence). There are 15 residues in the CDR3. Losses at the gene ends were 4 bases for V and 4 bases for J; bases not matched to a gene: 3.

V and J are TRBV3-1 (or the pseudogene TRBV3-2) and TRBJ2-3; possibly TRBD2 for D (6 bases). V lost 4 bases and J lost 0, with 14 bases in between. The CDR3 loop spans 16 amino acids. The germline V gene has CDR1 LGHDT and CDR2 YNNKEL (reference sequence). The chain's CDR3 is CASSLGTGPSTDTQYF. CDR3 nucleotides: TGTGCCAGCAGCCTCGGGACTGGCCCTAGCACAGATACGCAGTATTTT.

This clone rates as medium-sized. The chain carries TRBV6-4 and TRBJ1-5; D ambiguous. V was cut by 0 bases and J by 5 bases, with 17 bases left in between. CDR1 is MRHNA and CDR2 is SNTAGT in the germline V gene. The CDR3 spans 17 residues. CDR3: CASSDSDVLWRDQPQHF. Here the CDR3 DNA reads TGTGCCAGCAGTGACTCGGATGTGTTGTGGCGGGATCAGCCCCAGCATTTT.

This chain connects TRBV15 to TRBJ1-2, with D hard to call. The ends were cut back, 1 base at V and 3 bases at J, with 15 bases in the middle. Germline lookup yields CDR1 LNHNV and CDR2 YYDKDF (reference sequence). CDR3 length: 16 residues. In DNA, the CDR3 is TGTGCCACCAGCAGAGGTCACGAGAGTGCTTACTATGGCTACACCTTC. This sequence encodes CATSRGHESAYYGYTF.

The chain uses TRBV27 and TRBJ2-3, with 13 nucleotides matching TRBD2. Unmatched junction bases numbered 5, after V lost 4 bases and J lost 4 bases. The CDR3 has 16 amino acids. Looked up from germline, CDR1 is MNHEY and CDR2 is SMNVEV (reference sequence). CDR3 in DNA: TGTGCCAGCAGTTATACTAGCGGGAGGGCCCCAGATACGCAGTATTTT. It codes for CASSYTSGRAPDTQYF.

This clone is a singleton in its sample. The chain combines TRBV9 with TRBJ2-5; perhaps TRBD2 as D (6 bases). The germline CDR1 and CDR2 sequences are SGDLS and YYNGEE. Trimming shortened V by 0 bases and J by 2 bases, and 14 bases separated the two germline ends. The CDR3 consists of 16 residues. The CDR3 reads CASSVALRDQQETQYF. Written as DNA, the CDR3 is TGTGCCAGCAGCGTAGCTTTGCGGGACCAACAAGAGACCCAGTACTTC.